The clone carrying this T cell receptor (beta chain) came up a few times. The antigen is not known. Germline V gene data show CDR1 as SGHRS and CDR2 as YFSETQ. The CDR3 is made up of 13 amino acids. Between the trimmed V and J ends, which lost 4 bases and 1 base, there was a span of 8 bases. This specimen comes from a study of cytomegalovirus exposure and HLA in healthy donors. Study background: Earlier results showed approximately 120 million unique TCR beta sequences derived from about 179 million T cells.

PCR employed 60 Vbeta and 13 Jbeta primers. Sequenced by immunoSEQ multiplex PCR; TCRdb stores in-frame clones only, minus some. The sample carries about 120,000 clones, under 12% recorded once. Regarding the study as a whole: 150 to 200 TCR beta chains were listed as cytomegalovirus-associated. In a later analysis, TCR beta V- and J-gene trimming was associated with a missense DCLRE1C variant.

The chain has TRBV5-1 and TRBJ1-1; tentative D call: TRBD1 (5 bases). Material for sequencing was PBMCs. This sequence originates from a woman aged 18-35 years in good health and CMV-seropositive. CDR3 coding DNA: TGCGCCAGCAGCGCCAGGGCGAACACTGAAGCTTTCTTT. Its translation: CASSARANTEAFF.